The T cell receptor (beta chain) under discussion was sequenced for a study of CD8+CD57+ T cells in acquired aplastic anemia. Background on the study: The DNA of sorted CD4+ and CD8+ cells averaged around 3 ug. Study results and caveats: The CD8+ Simpson's diversity of patients and controls was not significantly different. Common to patients and controls were twenty-nine CD8+ CDR3 sequences.

As to this clonotype: Antigen unknown. Germline is not matched at one junction end, which may reflect a read error.

The CDR3 extends over 15 amino acids. CDR1 and CDR2 (germline): SGHAT, FQDESV (reference sequence). CDR3 and TCR beta VDJ profiling relied on a genomic DNA template. Each CDR3 protein is one row after TCRdb ran MiXCR on the reads. The table shows 150,000 or so distinct CDR3 sequences, with roughly 48% occurring only once. Sequencing involved patients with CD8+CD57+ cell expansion previously shown by flow cytometry. Severe acquired aplastic anemia was diagnosed in all patients. The chain carries TRBV11-1 and TRBJ2-3, with a possible D match to TRBD2 (6 bases). The material sequenced was sorted CD4+, CD8+, or CD8+CD57+ T cells (not recorded which) from PBMCs. The sequence was obtained from a human donor with aplastic anemia. CDR3 sequence (DNA): TGTGCCAGCAGCCCCCGGGACTCCCAGATCGGGGCGCATTATTTT. This gives the protein CASSPRDSQIGAHYF.